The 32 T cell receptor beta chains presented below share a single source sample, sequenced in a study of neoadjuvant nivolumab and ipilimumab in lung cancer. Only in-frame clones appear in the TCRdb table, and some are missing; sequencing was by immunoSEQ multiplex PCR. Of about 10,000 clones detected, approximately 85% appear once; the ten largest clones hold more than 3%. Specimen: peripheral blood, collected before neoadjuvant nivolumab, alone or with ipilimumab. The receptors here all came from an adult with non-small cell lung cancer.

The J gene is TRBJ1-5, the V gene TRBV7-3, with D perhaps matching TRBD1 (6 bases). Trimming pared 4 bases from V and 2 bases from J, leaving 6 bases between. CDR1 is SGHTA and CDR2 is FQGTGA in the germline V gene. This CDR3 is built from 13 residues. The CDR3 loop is CASSYRGNQPQHF. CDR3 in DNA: TGTGCCAGCAGCTACAGGGGCAATCAGCCCCAGCATTTT. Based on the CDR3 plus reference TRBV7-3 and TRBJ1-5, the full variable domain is GAGVSQTPSNKVTEKGKYVELRCDPISGHTALYWYRQSLGQGPEFLIYFQGTGAADDSGLPNDRFFAVRPEGSVSTLKIQRTERGDSAVYLCASSYRGNQPQHFGDGTRLSIL.

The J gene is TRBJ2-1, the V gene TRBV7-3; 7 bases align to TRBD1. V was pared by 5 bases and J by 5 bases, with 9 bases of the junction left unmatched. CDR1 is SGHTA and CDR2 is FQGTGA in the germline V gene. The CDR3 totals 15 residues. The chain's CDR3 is CASSIGQVPNNEQFF. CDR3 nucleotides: TGTGCCAGCAGCATAGGACAGGTCCCTAACAATGAGCAGTTCTTC.

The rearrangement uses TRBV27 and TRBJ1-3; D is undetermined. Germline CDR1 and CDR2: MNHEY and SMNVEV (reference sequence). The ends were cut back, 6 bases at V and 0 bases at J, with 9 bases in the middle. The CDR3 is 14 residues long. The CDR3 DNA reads TGTGCCAGCAGCGACACCTACTCTGGAAACACCATATATTTT. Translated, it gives CASSDTYSGNTIYF.

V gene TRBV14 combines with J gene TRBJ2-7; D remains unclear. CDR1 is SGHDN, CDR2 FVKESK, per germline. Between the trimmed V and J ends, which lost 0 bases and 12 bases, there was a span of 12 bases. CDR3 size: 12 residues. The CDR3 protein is CASSQEGYLRYF. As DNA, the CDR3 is TGTGCCAGCAGCCAAGAAGGGTACTTAAGGTACTTC. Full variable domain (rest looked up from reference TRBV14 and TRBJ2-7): EAGVTQFPSHSVIEKGQTVTLRCDPISGHDNLYWYRRVMGKEIKFLLHFVKESKQDESGMPNNRFLAERTGGTYSTLKVQPAELEDSGVYFCASSQEGYLRYFGPGTRLTVT.

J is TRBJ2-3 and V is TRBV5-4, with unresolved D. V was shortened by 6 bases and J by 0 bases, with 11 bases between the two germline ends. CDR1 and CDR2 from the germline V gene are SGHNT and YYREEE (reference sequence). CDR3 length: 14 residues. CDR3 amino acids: CASTEQHSTDTQYF. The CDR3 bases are TGTGCCAGCACCGAACAGCATAGCACAGATACGCAGTATTTT.

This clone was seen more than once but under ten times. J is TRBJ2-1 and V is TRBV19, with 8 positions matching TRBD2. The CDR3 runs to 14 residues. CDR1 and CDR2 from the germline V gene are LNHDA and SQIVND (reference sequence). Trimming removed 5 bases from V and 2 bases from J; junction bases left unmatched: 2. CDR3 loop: CASSGGRTYNEQFF. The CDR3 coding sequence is TGTGCCAGTAGTGGCGGGAGGACCTACAATGAGCAGTTCTTC.

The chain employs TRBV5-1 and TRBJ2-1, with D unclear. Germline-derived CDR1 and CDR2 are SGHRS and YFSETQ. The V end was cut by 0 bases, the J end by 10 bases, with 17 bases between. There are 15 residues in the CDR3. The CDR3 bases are TGCGCCAGCAGCTTGGACGGCCTCAATGCGAGAGAGCAGTTCTTC. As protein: CASSLDGLNAREQFF.

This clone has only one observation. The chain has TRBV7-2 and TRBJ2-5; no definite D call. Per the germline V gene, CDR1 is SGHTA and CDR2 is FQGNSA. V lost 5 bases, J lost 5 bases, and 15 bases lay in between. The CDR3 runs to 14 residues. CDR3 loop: CASSKVAVGETQYF. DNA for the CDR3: TGTGCCAGCAGCAAAGTGGCAGTCGGGGAGACCCAGTACTTC.

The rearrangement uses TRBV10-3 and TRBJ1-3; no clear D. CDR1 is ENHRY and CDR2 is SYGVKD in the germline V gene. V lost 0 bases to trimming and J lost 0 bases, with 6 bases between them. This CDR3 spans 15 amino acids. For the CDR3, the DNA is TGTGCCATCAGTGAGTCAGGGTCCTCTGGAAACACCATATATTTT. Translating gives CAISESGSSGNTIYF.

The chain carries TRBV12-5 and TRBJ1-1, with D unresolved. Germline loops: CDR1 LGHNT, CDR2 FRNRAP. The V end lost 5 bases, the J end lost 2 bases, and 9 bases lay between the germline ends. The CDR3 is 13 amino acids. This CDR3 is CASGTDTNTEAFF. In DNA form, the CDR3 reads TGTGCTAGTGGTACAGACACAAACACTGAAGCTTTCTTT.

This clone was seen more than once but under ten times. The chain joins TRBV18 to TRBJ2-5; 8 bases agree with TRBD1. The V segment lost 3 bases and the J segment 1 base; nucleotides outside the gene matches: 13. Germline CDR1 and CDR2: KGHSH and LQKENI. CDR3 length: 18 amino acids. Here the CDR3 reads CASSPSVSGTGIQETQYF. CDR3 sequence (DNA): TGTGCCAGCTCACCGAGCGTTTCCGGGACAGGTATCCAAGAGACCCAGTACTTC. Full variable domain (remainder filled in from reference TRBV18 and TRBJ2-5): NAGVMQNPRHLVRRRGQEARLRCSPMKGHSHVYWYRQLPEEGLKFMVYLQKENIIDESGMPKERFSAEFPKEGPSILRIQQVVRGDSAAYFCASSPSVSGTGIQETQYFGPGTRLLVL.

CDR3 bases: TGTGCCAGCAGCTACCGGGGCAGCCAAGAGACCCAGTACTTC. Residues: CASSYRGSQETQYF. The V and J genes are TRBV7-9 and TRBJ2-5; perhaps D is TRBD1 or TRBD2 (5 bases each). CDR1 is SEHNR, CDR2 FQNEAQ, per germline (reference sequence). Deletions cut 4 bases from V and 1 base from J, with 10 bases between. This CDR3 is built from 14 residues.

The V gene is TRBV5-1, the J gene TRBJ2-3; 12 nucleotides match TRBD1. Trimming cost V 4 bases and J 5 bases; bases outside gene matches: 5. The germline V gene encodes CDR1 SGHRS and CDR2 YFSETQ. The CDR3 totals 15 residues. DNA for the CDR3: TGCGCCAGCAGCGGGGACAGGGGGCCAGTAGATACGCAGTATTTT. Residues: CASSGDRGPVDTQYF. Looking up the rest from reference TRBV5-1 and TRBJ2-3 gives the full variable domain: KAGVTQTPRYLIKTRGQQVTLSCSPISGHRSVSWYQQTPGQGLQFLFEYFSETQRNKGNFPGRFSGRQFSNSRSEMNVSTLELGDSALYLCASSGDRGPVDTQYFGPGTRLTVL.

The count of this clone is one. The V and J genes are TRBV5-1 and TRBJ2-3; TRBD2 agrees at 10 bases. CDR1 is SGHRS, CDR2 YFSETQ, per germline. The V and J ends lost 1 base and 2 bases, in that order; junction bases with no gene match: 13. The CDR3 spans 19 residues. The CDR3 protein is CASSLRSGRASPDTDTQYF. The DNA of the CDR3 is TGCGCCAGCAGCTTGAGAAGCGGGAGGGCCTCGCCGGACACAGATACGCAGTATTTT.

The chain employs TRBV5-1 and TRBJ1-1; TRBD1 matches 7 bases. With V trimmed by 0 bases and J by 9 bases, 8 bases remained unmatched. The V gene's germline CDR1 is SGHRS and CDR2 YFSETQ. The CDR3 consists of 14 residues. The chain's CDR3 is CASSLVGRGLQAFF. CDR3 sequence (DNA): TGCGCCAGCAGCTTGGTGGGGAGGGGGCTCCAAGCTTTCTTT.

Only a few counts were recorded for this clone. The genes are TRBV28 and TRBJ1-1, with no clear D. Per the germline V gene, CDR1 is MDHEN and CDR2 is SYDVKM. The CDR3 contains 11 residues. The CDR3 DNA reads TGTATTTGTCGGACTGCCACTGAAGCTTTCTTT. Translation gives CICRTATEAFF. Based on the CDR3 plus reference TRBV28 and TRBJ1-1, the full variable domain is DVKVTQSSRYLVKRTGEKVFLECVQDMDHENMFWYRQDPGLGLRLIYFSYDVKMKEKGDIPEGYSVSREKKERFSLILESASTNQTSMYLCICRTATEAFFGQGTRLTVV.

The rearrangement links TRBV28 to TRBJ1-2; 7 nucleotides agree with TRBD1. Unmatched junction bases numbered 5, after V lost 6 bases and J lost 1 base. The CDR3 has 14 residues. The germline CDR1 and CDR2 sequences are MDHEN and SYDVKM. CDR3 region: CASRATGFNYGYTF. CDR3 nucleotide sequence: TGTGCCAGCAGGGCGACAGGGTTTAACTATGGCTACACCTTC.

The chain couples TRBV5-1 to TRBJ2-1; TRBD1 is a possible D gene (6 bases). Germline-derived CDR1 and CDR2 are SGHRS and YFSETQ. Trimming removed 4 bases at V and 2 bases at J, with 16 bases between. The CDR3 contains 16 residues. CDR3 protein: CASSDKQGVTYNEQFF. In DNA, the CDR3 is TGCGCCAGCAGCGACAAACAGGGCGTTACCTACAATGAGCAGTTCTTC.

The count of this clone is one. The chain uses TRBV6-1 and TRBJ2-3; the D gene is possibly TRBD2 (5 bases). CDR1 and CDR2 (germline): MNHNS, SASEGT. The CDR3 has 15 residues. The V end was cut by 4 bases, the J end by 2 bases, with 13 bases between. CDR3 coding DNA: TGTGCCAGCAGTGGGACTGCCTCCAACACAGATACGCAGTATTTT. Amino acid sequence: CASSGTASNTDTQYF.

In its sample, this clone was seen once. The CDR3 nucleotides are TGTGCCAGCAGTGACTACCCCCGGACAGGGGGGTTCTACGAGCAGTACTTC. Encoded protein: CASSDYPRTGGFYEQYF. The genes are TRBV25-1 and TRBJ2-7; TRBD1 matches at 10 bases. After removal of 3 bases from V and 3 bases from J, the junction contained 11 bases not matched to a gene. The germline CDR1 and CDR2 sequences are MGHDK and SYGVNS. This CDR3 region has 17 residues.

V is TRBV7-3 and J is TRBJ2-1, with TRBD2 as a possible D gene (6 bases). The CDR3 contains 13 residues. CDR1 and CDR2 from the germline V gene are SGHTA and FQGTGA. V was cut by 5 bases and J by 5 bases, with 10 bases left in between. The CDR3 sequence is CASSLLANNEQFF. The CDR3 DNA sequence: TGTGCCAGCAGCCTCCTAGCGAACAATGAGCAGTTCTTC. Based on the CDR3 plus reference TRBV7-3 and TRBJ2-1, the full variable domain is GAGVSQTPSNKVTEKGKYVELRCDPISGHTALYWYRQSLGQGPEFLIYFQGTGAADDSGLPNDRFFAVRPEGSVSTLKIQRTERGDSAVYLCASSLLANNEQFFGPGTRLTVL.

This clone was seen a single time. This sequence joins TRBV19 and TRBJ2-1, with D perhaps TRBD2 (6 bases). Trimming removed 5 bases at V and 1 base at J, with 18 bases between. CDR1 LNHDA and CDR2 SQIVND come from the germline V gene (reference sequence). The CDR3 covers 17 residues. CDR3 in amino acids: CASSLWYGGPSYNEQFF. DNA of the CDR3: TGTGCCAGTAGTCTCTGGTACGGGGGACCATCCTACAATGAGCAGTTCTTC.

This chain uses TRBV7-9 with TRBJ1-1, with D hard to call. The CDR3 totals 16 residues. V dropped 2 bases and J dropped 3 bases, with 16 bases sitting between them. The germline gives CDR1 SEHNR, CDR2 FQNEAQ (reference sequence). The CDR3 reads CASSLMSGVWDTEAFF. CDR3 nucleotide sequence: TGTGCCAGCAGCTTAATGAGCGGGGTTTGGGACACTGAAGCTTTCTTT. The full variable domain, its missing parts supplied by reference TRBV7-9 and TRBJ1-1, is DTGVSQNPRHKITKRGQNVTFRCDPISEHNRLYWYRQTLGQGPEFLTYFQNEAQLEKSRLLSDRFSAERPKGSFSTLEIQRTEQGDSAMYLCASSLMSGVWDTEAFFGQGTRLTVV.

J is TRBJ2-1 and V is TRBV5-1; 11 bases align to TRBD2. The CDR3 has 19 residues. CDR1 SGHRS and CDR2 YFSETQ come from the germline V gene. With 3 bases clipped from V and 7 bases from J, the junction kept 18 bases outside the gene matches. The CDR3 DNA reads TGCGCCAGCAGCTCCGCCCAGGTAGCGGGAGGGCCAAGGGGTAATGAGCAGTTCTTC. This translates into CASSSAQVAGGPRGNEQFF.

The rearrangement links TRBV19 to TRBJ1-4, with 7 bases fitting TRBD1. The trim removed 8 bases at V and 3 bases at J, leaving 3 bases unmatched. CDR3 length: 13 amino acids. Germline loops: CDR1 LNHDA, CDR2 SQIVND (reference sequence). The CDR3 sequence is CASGDRPNEKLFF. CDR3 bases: TGTGCCAGTGGGGACAGACCTAATGAAAAACTGTTTTTT.

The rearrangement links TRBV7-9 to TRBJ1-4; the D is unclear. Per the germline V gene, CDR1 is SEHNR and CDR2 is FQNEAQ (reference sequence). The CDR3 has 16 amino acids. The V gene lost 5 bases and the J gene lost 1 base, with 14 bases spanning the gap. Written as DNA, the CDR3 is TGTGCCAGCAGCCAACTCACGTCGGGAACTAATGAAAAACTGTTTTTT. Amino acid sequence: CASSQLTSGTNEKLFF. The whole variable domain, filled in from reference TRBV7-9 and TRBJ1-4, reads DTGVSQNPRHKITKRGQNVTFRCDPISEHNRLYWYRQTLGQGPEFLTYFQNEAQLEKSRLLSDRFSAERPKGSFSTLEIQRTEQGDSAMYLCASSQLTSGTNEKLFFGSGTQLSVL.

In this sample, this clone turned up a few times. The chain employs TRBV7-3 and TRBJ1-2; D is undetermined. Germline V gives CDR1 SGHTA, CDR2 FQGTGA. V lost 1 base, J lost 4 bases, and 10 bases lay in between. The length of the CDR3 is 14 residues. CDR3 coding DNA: TGTGCCAGCAGCTTAAACGGTGGACGCTATGGCTACACCTTC. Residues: CASSLNGGRYGYTF.

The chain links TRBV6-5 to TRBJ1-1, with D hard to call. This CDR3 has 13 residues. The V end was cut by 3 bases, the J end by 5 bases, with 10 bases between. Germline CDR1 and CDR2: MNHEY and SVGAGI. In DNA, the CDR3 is TGTGCCAGCAGTTATGTCGGGATGACTGAAGCTTTCTTT. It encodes CASSYVGMTEAFF.

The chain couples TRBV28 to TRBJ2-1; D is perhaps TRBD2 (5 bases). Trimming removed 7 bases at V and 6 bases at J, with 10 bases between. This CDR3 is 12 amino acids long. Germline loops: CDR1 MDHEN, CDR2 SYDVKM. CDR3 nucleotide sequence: TGTGCCAGCAAGGAGGCGGGCAATGAGCAGTTCTTC. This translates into CASKEAGNEQFF.

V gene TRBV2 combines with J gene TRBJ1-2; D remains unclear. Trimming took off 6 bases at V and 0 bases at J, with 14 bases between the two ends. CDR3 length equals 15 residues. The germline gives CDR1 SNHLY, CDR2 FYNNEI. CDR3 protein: CASSVLGGSNYGYTF. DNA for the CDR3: TGTGCCAGCAGCGTCCTGGGTGGTTCTAACTATGGCTACACCTTC.

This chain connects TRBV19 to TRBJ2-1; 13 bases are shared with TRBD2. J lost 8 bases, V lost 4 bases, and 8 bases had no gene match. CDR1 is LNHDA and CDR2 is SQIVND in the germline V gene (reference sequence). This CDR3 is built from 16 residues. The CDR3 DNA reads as TGTGCCAGTAGTACCCGGACTAGCGGGAGTCCTGATGAGCAGTTCTTC. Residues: CASSTRTSGSPDEQFF.

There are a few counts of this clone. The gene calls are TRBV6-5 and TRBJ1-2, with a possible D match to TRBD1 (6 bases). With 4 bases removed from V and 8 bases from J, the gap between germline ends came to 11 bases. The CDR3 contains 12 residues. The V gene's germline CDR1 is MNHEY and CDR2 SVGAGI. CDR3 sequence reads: CASSLQGNGYTF. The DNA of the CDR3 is TGTGCCAGCAGTTTACAGGGTAACGGCTACACCTTC.